This T cell receptor beta chain was documented in a study of regulatory T cells in long-lasting Graves disease. Background on the study: Newly diagnosed Graves' patients had under 3 months of antithyroid drugs. Broader study findings: The study found TRBV28, TRBJ1-2 and TRBJ2-5 favored in persistent disease.

Sequencing libraries for TCR beta were prepared with iRepertoire HTBI primers and Arm-PCR of CDR3 regions. TCRdb re-derived calls from the multiplex PCR reads in MiXCR, one entry per CDR3 protein. The sample contains hundreds of thousands of distinct CDR3 sequences, over 15% of which appear only once. This clonotype appeared a few times. Its antigen is unidentified. The ends were cut back, 6 bases at V and 3 bases at J, with 18 bases in the middle. Per the germline V gene, CDR1 is DFQATT and CDR2 is SNEGSKA (reference sequence). This CDR3 spans 14 amino acids. This sample's time point: newly diagnosed GD, antithyroid drugs for less than 3 months. Construction of the TCR library relied on RNA isolated from PBMCs. Each of the patients was recruited from an endocrinology department situated in Xi'an, China.

This receptor was obtained from a female donor with Graves disease. Sequenced here: peripheral blood mononuclear cells (PBMCs), sampled at new diagnosis, from a patient treated with antithyroid drugs. The V gene is TRBV20-1, the J gene TRBJ2-7; the D gene could be TRBD1 or TRBD2 (5 bases each). The CDR3 region is CSARVRGRDYEQYF. CDR3 DNA sequence: TGCAGTGCCAGGGTGAGGGGACGAGACTACGAGCAGTACTTC.